A single sample gave rise to the 10 T cell receptor beta chains below, sequenced in a study of T cell responses to AZD1222 COVID-19 vaccine. Produced via immunoSEQ multiplex PCR; TCRdb's table is partial and in-frame only. The data contain approximately 150,000 clones, around 89% of them singletons. The sequenced sample was peripheral blood, obtained 28 days after the second AZD1222 dose. All receptors derive from an adult who received the AZD1222 COVID-19 vaccine.

The chain is built from TRBV10-3 and TRBJ2-2, with TRBD1 as a possible D gene (6 bases). Germline V gene data show CDR1 as ENHRY and CDR2 as SYGVKD. The CDR3 has 12 amino acids. V was trimmed by 10 bases and J by 7 bases, leaving 13 bases between them. The CDR3 region has the DNA TGTGCCACAACAGGGTACATCGGGGAGCTGTTTTTT. This encodes CATTGYIGELFF.

The chain is built from TRBV4-3 and TRBJ1-5; D gene uncertain. The CDR3 consists of 15 residues. With 0 bases removed from V and 5 bases from J, the gap between germline ends came to 11 bases. The germline V gene has CDR1 LGHNA and CDR2 YSLEER. CDR3 DNA: TGCGCCAGCAGCCAAGATCAGATGCACCATCAGCCCCAGCATTTT. Translated: CASSQDQMHHQPQHF.

The CDR3 sequence: CASSPGVGHYGYTF. CDR3 coding DNA: TGTGCCAGCAGCCCGGGGGTGGGCCACTATGGCTACACCTTC. The chain joins TRBV3-1 (or the pseudogene TRBV3-2) to TRBJ1-2; D possibly corresponds to TRBD1 (5 bases). CDR1 and CDR2 (germline): LGHDT, YNNKEL (reference sequence). The CDR3 loop spans 14 amino acids. V was pared by 4 bases and J by 3 bases, with 12 bases between.

This clone was seen a few times. V usage is TRBV11-2 and J usage is TRBJ1-6; no reliable D call. This CDR3 has 14 residues. CDR1 SGHAT and CDR2 FQNNGV come from the germline V gene. V was shortened by 3 bases and J by 8 bases, with 11 bases between the two germline ends. The CDR3 spells CASSFVDGDSPLHF. The CDR3 DNA reads as TGTGCCAGCAGCTTTGTGGACGGTGATTCACCCCTCCACTTT.

The chain links TRBV19 to TRBJ1-1; the match to TRBD1 covers 7 bases. CDR1 is LNHDA and CDR2 is SQIVND in the germline V gene (reference sequence). The CDR3 totals 15 residues. The V gene end was trimmed by 8 bases and the J gene end by 0 bases; junction bases not matched to a gene: 9. The CDR3 bases are TGTGCCAGTGCGACAGGGAGTTCTATGAACACTGAAGCTTTCTTT. Its translation is CASATGSSMNTEAFF.

This clone was seen only a few times. This sequence joins TRBV20-1 and TRBJ1-1, with D perhaps TRBD1 (5 bases). The germline V gene has CDR1 DFQATT and CDR2 SNEGSKA (reference sequence). There are 11 residues in the CDR3. The ends were cut back, 7 bases at V and 8 bases at J, with 14 bases in the middle. The CDR3 protein is CSVGVLREAFF. In nucleotides, the CDR3 is TGCAGTGTAGGGGTCTTGAGGGAAGCTTTCTTT.

The J gene is TRBJ1-1, the V gene TRBV18; a weak D match, TRBD1 (5 bases). Germline CDR1 and CDR2: KGHSH and LQKENI. The V and J ends lost 2 bases and 5 bases respectively, with 12 bases between them. This CDR3 has 14 residues. CDR3 sequence (DNA): TGTGCCAGCTCACCAGACAGAAGTGGGACTGAAGCTTTCTTT. Translation gives CASSPDRSGTEAFF.

The rearrangement joins TRBV19 to TRBJ2-2; 8 nucleotides line up with TRBD2. The V gene's germline CDR1 is LNHDA and CDR2 SQIVND (reference sequence). The CDR3 has 17 amino acids. Trimming removed 5 bases from V and 5 bases from J; junction bases left unmatched: 13. CDR3 in amino acids: CASSPNGLAGGTGELFF. CDR3 nucleotide sequence: TGTGCCAGTAGTCCCAACGGACTAGCCGGGGGGACCGGGGAGCTGTTTTTT.

The gene calls are TRBV7-2 and TRBJ2-3, with D maybe TRBD2 (5 bases). CDR3 length equals 17 residues. V was cut by 5 bases and J by 1 base, with 19 bases left in between. Germline loops: CDR1 SGHTA, CDR2 FQGNSA. The CDR3 DNA reads TGTGCCAGCAGCCCGTACCGGGATACTAGTGGCACAGATACGCAGTATTTT. Translated, it gives CASSPYRDTSGTDTQYF.

The V gene is TRBV5-1, the J gene TRBJ1-1; 9 bases are shared with TRBD1. The CDR3 has 15 residues. Trimming at V came to 2 bases and at J to 8 bases, leaving 10 bases not matched to a gene. Germline CDR1 and CDR2: SGHRS and YFSETQ. CDR3 protein: CASSFGNPGQGEAFF. CDR3 bases: TGCGCCAGCAGCTTCGGGAACCCGGGACAGGGCGAAGCTTTCTTT.